This is a list of T cell receptor beta chains from one sample in a study of OX40 agonist ivuxolimab in advanced cancers. Clones were sequenced by immunoSEQ multiplex PCR, and TCRdb holds only the in-frame ones, with some missing. The table has 80,000 to 95,000 clones, roughly 89% seen once. Sequenced here: CD4+ or CD8+ T cells sorted from blood, sampled in a trial of the OX40 agonist ivuxolimab. The receptor set was obtained from an adult with an advanced solid tumor such as melanoma, head and neck, liver or kidney cancer. CDR3s include the opening cysteine and the closing phenylalanine or tryptophan. D genes are given only for firm matches. Not every row has a clone size; where given, it reads once, few, many or a size class.

abundance,d_gene,j_gene,v_gene,len,CDR3nt,CDR3aa
.,.,TRBJ2-7,TRBV21-1,10,TGTGCCAGCAGCATCTACGAGCAGTACTTC,CASSIYEQYF
few,TRBD2,TRBJ2-1,TRBV5-1,12,TGCGCCAGCAGCAACGGACTAGCGGAGCAGTTCTTC,CASSNGLAEQFF
.,TRBD1,TRBJ2-7,TRBV9,15,TGTGCCAGCAGCGTAGACGGACAGGGGTTCTACGAGCAGTACTTC,CASSVDGQGFYEQYF
.,.,TRBJ1-5,TRBV27,15,TGTGCCAGCAGTTTAGGATTGGGGGAAGATCAGCCCCAGCATTTT,CASSLGLGEDQPQHF
.,TRBD2,TRBJ2-3,TRBV11-1,16,TGTGCCAGCAGCATCGACCTAGCGGGAGTAGGAGATACGCAGTATTTT,CASSIDLAGVGDTQYF
few,.,TRBJ2-5,TRBV6-1,14,TGTGCCAGCAGTGAAAAAGGACGTCAAGAGACCCAGTACTTC,CASSEKGRQETQYF
.,.,TRBJ2-5,TRBV6-5,15,TGTGCCAGCAGATATAGGGGTTCTCCAAGAGAAACCCAGTACTTC,CASRYRGSPRETQYF
once,.,TRBJ2-5,TRBV28,14,TGTGCCAGCCGTTCTGCTCGATGGGAAGAGACCCAGTACTTC,CASRSARWEETQYF
.,.,TRBJ2-1,TRBV4-1,16,TGCGCCAGCAGCCAACTACTTAGTAGTTCCTACAATGAGCAGTTCTTC,CASSQLLSSSYNEQFF
.,.,TRBJ2-7,TRBV19,16,TGTGCCAGTAGTATAACGGTTGGGGGACGGAGTTACGAGCAGTACTTC,CASSITVGGRSYEQYF
medium-sized,.,TRBJ2-1,TRBV12-5,15,TGTGCTAGTGATATTGACGGGGGCTCCTACAATGAGCAGTTCTTC,CASDIDGGSYNEQFF
.,TRBD1,TRBJ1-5,TRBV4-1,15,TGCGCCAGCAGCCGACAGGGGGTAGGAGATCAGCCCCAGCATTTT,CASSRQGVGDQPQHF
.,.,TRBJ1-2,TRBV7-9,14,TGTGCCAGCAGCTTAGTCTCGACAGCCGATGGCTACACCTTC,CASSLVSTADGYTF
.,.,TRBJ2-5,TRBV18,13,TGTGCCAGCTCACCAGGGCCCGGGGAGACCCAGTACTTC,CASSPGPGETQYF
.,.,TRBJ2-1,TRBV6-4,19,TGTGCCAGCAGTGACTCGATTTTCGTAGGTCAGCGGCAGGTGCGTGAGCAGTTCTTC,CASSDSIFVGQRQVREQFF
.,.,TRBJ2-7,TRBV28,15,TGTGCCAGCAGTCCGATCATAGGGACTGCATACGAGCAGTACTTC,CASSPIIGTAYEQYF
.,TRBD2,TRBJ2-1,TRBV27,13,TGTGCCAGCAGGGCGGGAGGCAACAATGAGCAGTTCTTC,CASRAGGNNEQFF
.,.,TRBJ2-1,TRBV25-1,13,TGTGCCAGCAGTGGCACTAACTACAATGAGCAGTTCTTC,CASSGTNYNEQFF
.,.,TRBJ2-7,TRBV19,14,TGTGCCAGTAGTACCGGCGCACTCTCCTACGAGCAGTACTTC,CASSTGALSYEQYF
.,.,TRBJ1-5,TRBV15,15,TGTGCCACCAGCAGAGGAGGGGGAAGCAATCAGCCCCAGCATTTT,CATSRGGGSNQPQHF
.,.,TRBJ2-3,TRBV27,11,TGTGCCAGCAGTTTAAGGGATACGCAGTATTTT,CASSLRDTQYF
few,.,TRBJ2-7,TRBV19,16,TGTGCCAGTAGTCTCGCTAGTATGCCCCCCACCTACGAGCAGTACTTC,CASSLASMPPTYEQYF
.,.,TRBJ1-1,TRBV4-1,14,TGCGCCAGCAGCCACGCAAATCCAAACACTGAAGCTTTCTTT,CASSHANPNTEAFF
.,TRBD2,TRBJ2-5,TRBV29-1,12,TGCAGCGTCCCGACGGGGGGAGAGACCCAGTACTTC,CSVPTGGETQYF
.,.,TRBJ2-7,TRBV7-6,17,TGTGCCAGCAGCCAACTTCTCGGACACTCCAGTAAGTCCGAGCAGTACTTC,CASSQLLGHSSKSEQYF
.,.,TRBJ1-6,TRBV6-1,14,TGTGCCAGCAGTGAAGCGGGAGGGATAATATCCCTCCACTTT,CASSEAGGIISLHF
.,.,TRBJ1-3,TRBV7-9,15,TGTGCCAGCAGCTTACGACAGGACCCTGGAAACACCATATATTTT,CASSLRQDPGNTIYF
.,TRBD2,TRBJ2-2,TRBV7-3,19,TGTGCCAGCAGCCCCATCCCACCTCTAGCGGGAGGGGGCACCGGGGAGCTGTTTTTT,CASSPIPPLAGGGTGELFF
.,.,TRBJ2-7,TRBV9,13,TGTGCCAGCAGCCCTAACGCCTTCTACGAGCAGTACTTC,CASSPNAFYEQYF
.,.,TRBJ2-2,TRBV5-1,14,TGCGCCAGCGGGGACCAGCAGAACACCGGGGAGCTGTTTTTT,CASGDQQNTGELFF
.,TRBD2,TRBJ2-5,TRBV7-9,15,TGTGCCAGCAGCCTGGGACTATATGGGGAAGAGACCCAGTACTTC,CASSLGLYGEETQYF
.,TRBD1,TRBJ1-1,TRBV19,16,TGTGCCAGTAGTGGGTACAGGGGGGATATGAACACTGAAGCTTTCTTT,CASSGYRGDMNTEAFF
.,TRBD2,TRBJ2-2,TRBV18,18,TGTGCCAGCTCACCATTTCGACTAGCGGGAATAATTGCCGGGGAGCTGTTTTTT,CASSPFRLAGIIAGELFF
once,.,TRBJ2-7,TRBV7-8,11,TGTGCCAGCACCCGGGACTACGAGCAGTACTTC,CASTRDYEQYF
.,TRBD2,TRBJ2-7,TRBV11-3,13,TGTGCCAGCTCGGCGGGAGAATCCTACGAGCAGTACTTC,CASSAGESYEQYF
.,.,TRBJ2-5,TRBV5-5,14,TGTGCCAGCAGCTTGCCCCAGGGGGGAGAGACCCAGTACTTC,CASSLPQGGETQYF
.,TRBD1,TRBJ2-7,TRBV5-6,15,TGTGCCAGCAGCTGGGACAGACTTCCTCCCTACGAGCAGTACTTC,CASSWDRLPPYEQYF
.,.,TRBJ2-6,TRBV5-6,13,TGTGCCAGCAGCCCGGACAGCCCCAACGTCCTGACTTTC,CASSPDSPNVLTF
.,.,TRBJ1-5,TRBV4-1,14,TGCGCCAGCAGCCTTCACAGGGCCGATCAGCCCCAGCATTTT,CASSLHRADQPQHF
once,.,TRBJ2-3,TRBV11-2,16,TGTGCCAGCAGCTTTCGGGGTCGAAGCCTCACAGATACGCAGTATTTT,CASSFRGRSLTDTQYF
.,TRBD1,TRBJ1-2,TRBV27,13,TGTGCCAGCAGTTTACAGGGGGGATCTGGCTACACCTTC,CASSLQGGSGYTF
.,.,TRBJ2-1,TRBV5-1,13,TGCGCCAGCAGCTTGGTGGACTACAATGAGCAGTTCTTC,CASSLVDYNEQFF
.,TRBD2,TRBJ2-3,TRBV9,15,TGTGCCAGCAGCGTAGGCGGGAGCGGCACAGATACGCAGTATTTT,CASSVGGSGTDTQYF
.,.,TRBJ2-1,TRBV27,13,TGTGCCAGCAGTTTATCAGGGAGCGATGAGCAGTTCTTC,CASSLSGSDEQFF
.,.,TRBJ1-1,TRBV7-9,13,TGTGCCAGCAGCTTAGTCTCGCGGGCTGAAGCTTTCTTT,CASSLVSRAEAFF
.,.,TRBJ2-7,TRBV19,14,TGTGCCAGTAGTATCTACGGTAGCTCCTACGAGCAGTACTTC,CASSIYGSSYEQYF
.,.,TRBJ2-7,TRBV30,14,TGTGCCTGGAGTGTAGTCTTTTTGACCTACGAGCAGTACTTC,CAWSVVFLTYEQYF